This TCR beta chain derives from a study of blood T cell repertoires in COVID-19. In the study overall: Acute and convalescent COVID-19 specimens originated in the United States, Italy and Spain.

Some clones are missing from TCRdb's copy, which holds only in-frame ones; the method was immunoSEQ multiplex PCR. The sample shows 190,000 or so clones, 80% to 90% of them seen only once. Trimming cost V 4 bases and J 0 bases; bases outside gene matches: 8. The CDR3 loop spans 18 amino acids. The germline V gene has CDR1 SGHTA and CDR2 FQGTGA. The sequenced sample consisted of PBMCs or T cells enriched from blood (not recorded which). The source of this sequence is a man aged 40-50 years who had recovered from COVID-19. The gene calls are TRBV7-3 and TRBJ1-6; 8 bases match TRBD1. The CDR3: CASSSRGQGSSYNSPLHF. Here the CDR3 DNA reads TGTGCCAGCAGCTCCAGGGGGCAGGGCAGCTCCTATAATTCACCCCTCCACTTT. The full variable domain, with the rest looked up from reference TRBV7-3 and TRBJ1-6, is GAGVSQTPSNKVTEKGKYVELRCDPISGHTALYWYRQSLGQGPEFLIYFQGTGAADDSGLPNDRFFAVRPEGSVSTLKIQRTERGDSAVYLCASSSRGQGSSYNSPLHFGNGTRLTVT.